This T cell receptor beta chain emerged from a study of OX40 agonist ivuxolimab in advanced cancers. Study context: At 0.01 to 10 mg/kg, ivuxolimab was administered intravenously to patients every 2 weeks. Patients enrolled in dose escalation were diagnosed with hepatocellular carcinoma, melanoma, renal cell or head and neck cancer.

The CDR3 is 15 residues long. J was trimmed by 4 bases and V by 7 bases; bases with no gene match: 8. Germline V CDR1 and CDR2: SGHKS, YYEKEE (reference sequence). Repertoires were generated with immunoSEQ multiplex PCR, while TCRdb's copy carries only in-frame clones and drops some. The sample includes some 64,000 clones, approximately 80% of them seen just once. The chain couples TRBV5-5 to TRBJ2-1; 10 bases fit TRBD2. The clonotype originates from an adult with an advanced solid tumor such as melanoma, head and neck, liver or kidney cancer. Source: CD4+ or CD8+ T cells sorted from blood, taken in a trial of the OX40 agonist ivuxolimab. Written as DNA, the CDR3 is TGTGCCAGCGGCCTTAGCGGGGGGCCTTACAATGAGCAGTTCTTC. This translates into CASGLSGGPYNEQFF.